This T cell receptor (beta chain) was observed in a study of long-term antiretroviral therapy in people with HIV. Whole-study context: By about a decade, the earliest samples predate the 2015 immediate-ART recommendation. Whole-study findings and limits: Once patients were on ART, diversity went higher but still fell short of transplant donor controls. Samples were collected from the mid-2000s to the late 2010s under possibly less effective ART regimens. Whichever time point was examined, clones expanded before ART dominated the repertoire.

With respect to this clone: Its antigen is unknown.

With survey level as its setting, the immunoSEQ assay was v3.0. TCRdb keeps only in-frame clones here, not all; method: immunoSEQ multiplex PCR. Among 26,000 or so clones listed, roughly 88% were seen once. V shed 5 bases, J shed 5 bases, and the junction held 2 bases outside the gene matches. The germline gives CDR1 SGHRS, CDR2 YFSETQ. The CDR3 spans 12 residues. Source: unsorted PBMCs, taken 0.5 years after starting antiretroviral therapy. This TCR was recovered from a woman aged 18-35 years with HIV. The rearrangement uses TRBV5-1 and TRBJ2-7, with 9 bases fitting TRBD1. The CDR3 region is CASRTGGNEQYF. The CDR3 DNA sequence: TGCGCCAGCAGGACAGGGGGGAACGAGCAGTACTTC. Full variable domain (missing parts from reference TRBV5-1 and TRBJ2-7): KAGVTQTPRYLIKTRGQQVTLSCSPISGHRSVSWYQQTPGQGLQFLFEYFSETQRNKGNFPGRFSGRQFSNSRSEMNVSTLELGDSALYLCASRTGGNEQYFGPGTRLTVT.